This T cell receptor beta chain was captured by sequencing in a study of T cell repertoires in cytomegalovirus infection. TCRdb called the reads again in MiXCR, with one record for every CDR3 protein. The table shows roughly 860,000 distinct CDR3 sequences, with 32% occurring only once. V lost 6 bases, J lost 3 bases, and 18 bases lay in between. CDR3 size: 15 residues. Germline V gene sequence: CDR1 DFQATT, CDR2 SNEGSKA (reference sequence). This clonotype has just one count. Its antigen is not identified. This TCR derives from a human donor in good health (CMV status not recorded). Some clones in this sample may be carry-over from other donors' samples. The sequences come from cultured CD8+ T cells from PBMCs, collected from culture after CMV antigen stimulation. This chain links TRBV20-1 with TRBJ1-5; unclear D gene. The CDR3 DNA reads TGCAGTGCAGAGCCCGGAGGCAGGTTCAATCAGCCCCAGCATTTT. Protein product: CSAEPGGRFNQPQHF.